Described below is a single TCR beta chain sequence and its context. This sample is part of a study of blood T cell repertoires in COVID-19. Sequenced by immunoSEQ multiplex PCR; TCRdb stores in-frame clones only, minus some. The data contain around 240,000 clones, approximately 84% of them seen just once; the ten biggest clones take up around 2%. The CDR3 extends over 13 amino acids. Germline assignment: CDR1 MDHEN and CDR2 SYDVKM. V lost 4 bases and J lost 11; bases outside the gene matches: 10. The TCR comes from a woman aged 80 or over with acute or convalescent COVID-19. The material sequenced was peripheral blood. V gene TRBV28 combines with J gene TRBJ1-1; 7 bases are shared with TRBD1. DNA for the CDR3: TGTGCCAGCAGTTCTTACCGGACAGGAGCGGCTTTCTTT. Its protein product is CASSSYRTGAAFF.